The sequence of this T cell receptor (beta chain) was determined in a study of blood T cell repertoires in COVID-19. This clone appeared many times. V lost 1 base and J lost 0; bases outside the gene matches: 2. Germline V gene data show CDR1 as GTSNPN and CDR2 as SVGIG (reference sequence). This CDR3 spans 15 amino acids. Using immunoSEQ multiplex PCR, the repertoire was profiled, and TCRdb retains in-frame clones only, with some absent. The table lists tens of thousands of clones, approximately 80% of them singletons. The sequencing sample was made of peripheral blood. The clonotype originates from an older man with acute or convalescent COVID-19. The genes are TRBV30 and TRBJ2-3, with 9 bases aligning to TRBD2. The CDR3 region has the DNA TGTGCCTGGAGTGGACTAGCGGATAGCACAGATACGCAGTATTTT. Translating it yields CAWSGLADSTDTQYF.